This paragraph reports one T cell receptor (beta chain). A second about 6 to 12 cycle PCR used barcoded and J-beta primers. TCRdb re-called the 5' RACE reads with MiXCR, one entry per CDR3 protein. In the table there are 1.5 million to 2 million distinct CDR3 sequences, roughly 43% of which are singletons. These data belong to a study of blood T cells in healthy people across ages. The germline V gene encodes CDR1 MNHEY and CDR2 SMNVEV (reference sequence). V lost 5 bases to trimming and J lost 8 bases, with 20 bases between them. CDR3 length: 15 amino acids. Sequenced sample: blood. This TCR derives from a human donor in good health. The chain combines TRBV27 with TRBJ2-3, with a tentative D call TRBD1 (5 bases). The CDR3 DNA is TGTGCCAGCAGTCCATACCCAGGGAAGGTTGGTACGCAGTATTTT. It codes for CASSPYPGKVGTQYF.